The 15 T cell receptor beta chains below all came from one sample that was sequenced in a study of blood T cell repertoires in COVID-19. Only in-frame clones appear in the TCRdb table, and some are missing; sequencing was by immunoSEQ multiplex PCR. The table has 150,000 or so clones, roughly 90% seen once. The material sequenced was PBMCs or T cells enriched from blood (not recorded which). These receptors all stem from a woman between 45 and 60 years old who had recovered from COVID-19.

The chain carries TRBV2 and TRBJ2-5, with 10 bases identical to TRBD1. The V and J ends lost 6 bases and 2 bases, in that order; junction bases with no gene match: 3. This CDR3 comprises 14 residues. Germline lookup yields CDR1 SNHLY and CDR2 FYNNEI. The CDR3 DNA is TGTGCCAGCAGCCGGGACAGGGGTCAAGAGACCCAGTACTTC. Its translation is CASSRDRGQETQYF. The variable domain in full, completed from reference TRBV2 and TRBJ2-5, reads EPEVTQTPSHQVTQMGQEVILRCVPISNHLYFYWYRQILGQKVEFLVSFYNNEISEKSEIFDDQFSVERPDGSNFTLKIRSTKLEDSAMYFCASSRDRGQETQYFGPGTRLLVL.

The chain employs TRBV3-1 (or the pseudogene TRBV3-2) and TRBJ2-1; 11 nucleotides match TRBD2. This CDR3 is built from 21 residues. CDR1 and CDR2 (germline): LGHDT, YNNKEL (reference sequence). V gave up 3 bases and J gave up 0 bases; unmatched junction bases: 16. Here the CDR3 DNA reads TGTGCCAGCAGCCACCAGGGGGGGGGACTAGCGGCCTGGAGCTCCTACAATGAGCAGTTCTTC. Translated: CASSHQGGGLAAWSSYNEQFF.

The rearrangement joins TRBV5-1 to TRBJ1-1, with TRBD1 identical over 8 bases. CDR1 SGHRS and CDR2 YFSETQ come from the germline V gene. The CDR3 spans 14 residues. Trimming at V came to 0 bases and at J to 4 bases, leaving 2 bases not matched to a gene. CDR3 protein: CASSLGTGSTEAFF. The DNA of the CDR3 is TGCGCCAGCAGCTTGGGGACAGGGTCCACTGAAGCTTTCTTT.

The CDR3 DNA reads TGCGCCAGCAGCTGGAACCTAGGGAGCTCCTACGAGCAGTACTTC. Amino acids: CASSWNLGSSYEQYF. This chain uses TRBV5-1 with TRBJ2-7; a possible D gene is TRBD2 (5 bases). This CDR3 is 15 amino acids long. V gave up 3 bases and J gave up 0 bases, with 13 bases separating them. Looked up from germline, CDR1 is SGHRS and CDR2 is YFSETQ.

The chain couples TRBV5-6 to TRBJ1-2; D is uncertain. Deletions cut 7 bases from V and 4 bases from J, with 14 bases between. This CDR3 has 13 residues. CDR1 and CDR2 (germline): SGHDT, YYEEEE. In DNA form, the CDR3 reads TGTGCCAGCGACTACGGGAACAGCTATGGCTACACCTTC. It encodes CASDYGNSYGYTF. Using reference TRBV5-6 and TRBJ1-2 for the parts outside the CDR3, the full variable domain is DAGVTQSPTHLIKTRGQQVTLRCSPKSGHDTVSWYQQALGQGPQFIFQYYEEEERQRGNFPDRFSGHQFPNYSSELNVNALLLGDSALYLCASDYGNSYGYTFGSGTRLTVV.

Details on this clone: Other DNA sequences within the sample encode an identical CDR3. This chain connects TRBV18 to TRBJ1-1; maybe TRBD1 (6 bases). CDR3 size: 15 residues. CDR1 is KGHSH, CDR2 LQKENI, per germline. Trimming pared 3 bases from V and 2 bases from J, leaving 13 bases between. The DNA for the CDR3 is TGTGCCAGCTCACCCGGGGGGGCCCCAAACACTGAAGCTTTCTTT. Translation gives CASSPGGAPNTEAFF.

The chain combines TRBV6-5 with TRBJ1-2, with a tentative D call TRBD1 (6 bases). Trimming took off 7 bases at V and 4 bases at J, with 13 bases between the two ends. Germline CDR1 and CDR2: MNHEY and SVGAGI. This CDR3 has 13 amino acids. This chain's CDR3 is CASNLQGTYGYTF. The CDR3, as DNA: TGTGCCAGCAATTTACAGGGAACCTATGGCTACACCTTC.

CDR3 loop: CASSSELGTGFGGYTF. CDR3 in DNA: TGCGCCAGCAGCTCGGAATTGGGTACGGGGTTCGGGGGCTACACCTTC. V is TRBV5-1 and J is TRBJ1-2; D gene unclear. Germline V gene data show CDR1 as SGHRS and CDR2 as YFSETQ. This CDR3 comprises 16 residues. V gave up 3 bases and J gave up 8 bases, with 23 bases separating them. Full variable domain (missing parts from reference TRBV5-1 and TRBJ1-2): KAGVTQTPRYLIKTRGQQVTLSCSPISGHRSVSWYQQTPGQGLQFLFEYFSETQRNKGNFPGRFSGRQFSNSRSEMNVSTLELGDSALYLCASSSELGTGFGGYTFGSGTRLTVV.

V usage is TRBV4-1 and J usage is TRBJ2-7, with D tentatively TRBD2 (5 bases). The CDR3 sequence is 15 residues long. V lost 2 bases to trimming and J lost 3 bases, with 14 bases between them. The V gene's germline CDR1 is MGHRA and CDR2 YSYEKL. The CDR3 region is CASSQRGSEGYEQYF. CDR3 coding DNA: TGCGCCAGCAGCCAACGAGGGAGTGAAGGCTACGAGCAGTACTTC.

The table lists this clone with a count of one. The CDR3 DNA reads as TGTGCCAGCAGCGTAGGGCCCAAGGGGACTGATGCCACTGAAGCTTTCTTT. It yields the protein CASSVGPKGTDATEAFF. The chain joins TRBV9 to TRBJ1-1; possible D gene TRBD1, 5 bases. The germline V gene encodes CDR1 SGDLS and CDR2 YYNGEE. The CDR3 loop spans 17 amino acids. The V end was cut by 0 bases, the J end by 4 bases, with 19 bases between. The variable domain in full, completed from reference TRBV9 and TRBJ1-1, reads DSGVTQTPKHLITATGQRVTLRCSPRSGDLSVYWYQQSLDQGLQFLIQYYNGEERAKGNILERFSAQQFPDLHSELNLSSLELGDSALYFCASSVGPKGTDATEAFFGQGTRLTVV.

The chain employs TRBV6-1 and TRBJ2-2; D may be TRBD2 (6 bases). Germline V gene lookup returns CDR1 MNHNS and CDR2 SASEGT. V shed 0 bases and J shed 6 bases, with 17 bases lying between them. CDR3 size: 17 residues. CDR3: CASSEARAGGVSGELFF. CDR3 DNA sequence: TGTGCCAGCAGTGAAGCGAGGGCAGGAGGGGTATCCGGGGAGCTGTTTTTT.

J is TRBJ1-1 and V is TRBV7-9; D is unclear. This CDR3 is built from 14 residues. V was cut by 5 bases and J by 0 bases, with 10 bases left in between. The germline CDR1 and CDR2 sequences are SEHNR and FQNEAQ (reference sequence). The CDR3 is CASSRKTVNTEAFF. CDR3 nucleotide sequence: TGTGCCAGCAGCCGGAAGACTGTGAACACTGAAGCTTTCTTT.

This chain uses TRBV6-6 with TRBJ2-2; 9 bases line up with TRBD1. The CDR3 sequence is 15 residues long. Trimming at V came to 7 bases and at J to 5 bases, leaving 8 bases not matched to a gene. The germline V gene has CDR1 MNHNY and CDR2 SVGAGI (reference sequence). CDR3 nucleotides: TGTGCCAGCAAGATACAGGGGGCTCTTACCGGGGAGCTGTTTTTT. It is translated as CASKIQGALTGELFF.

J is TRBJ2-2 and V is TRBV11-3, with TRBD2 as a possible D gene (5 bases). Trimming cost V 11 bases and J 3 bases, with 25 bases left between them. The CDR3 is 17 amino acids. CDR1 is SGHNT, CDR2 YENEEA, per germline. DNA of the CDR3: TGTGCCGCGAGACGTGGAGGTGGCGACGACCACACCGGGGAGCTGTTTTTT. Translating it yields CAARRGGGDDHTGELFF.

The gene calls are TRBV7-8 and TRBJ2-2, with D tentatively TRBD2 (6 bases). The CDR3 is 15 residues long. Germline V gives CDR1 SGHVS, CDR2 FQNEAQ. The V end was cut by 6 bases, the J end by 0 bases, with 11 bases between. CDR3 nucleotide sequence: TGTGCCAGCAGTCTAAGGGACTCGAACACCGGGGAGCTGTTTTTT. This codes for CASSLRDSNTGELFF.